These 21 T cell receptor beta chains originate from one sample sequenced in a study of blood T cell repertoires in COVID-19. Sequencing was performed with immunoSEQ multiplex PCR; in TCRdb, only in-frame clones are kept and a portion is missing. The top ten clones hold 0.94% of a sample with 250,000 to 300,000 clones, about nine tenths of them seen once. Specimen: peripheral blood. These receptors were taken from a woman in her thirties or forties who had recovered from COVID-19.

The chain combines TRBV11-2 with TRBJ1-5; D possibly corresponds to TRBD1 (6 bases). The CDR3 runs to 15 residues. Germline loops: CDR1 SGHAT, CDR2 FQNNGV. With 1 base removed from V and 1 base from J, the gap between germline ends came to 8 bases. The CDR3 DNA is TGTGCCAGCAGCTTAGTAGGGGGAAGCAATCAGCCCCAGCATTTT. Translation: CASSLVGGSNQPQHF.

The gene calls are TRBV3-1 (or the pseudogene TRBV3-2) and TRBJ1-1, with D possibly being TRBD1 (6 bases). The germline V and J ends were trimmed by 6 bases and 1 base, with 12 bases remaining between them. The CDR3 runs to 14 residues. Germline V lookup: CDR1 LGHDT, CDR2 YNNKEL (reference sequence). CDR3 sequence: CASSAGGGNTEAFF. DNA of the CDR3: TGTGCCAGCAGTGCTGGGGGCGGGAACACTGAAGCTTTCTTT.

The J gene is TRBJ2-7, the V gene TRBV7-9; D call uncertain. V dropped 5 bases and J dropped 3 bases, with 5 bases sitting between them. The germline V gene has CDR1 SEHNR and CDR2 FQNEAQ (reference sequence). The CDR3 spans 11 residues. CDR3 loop: CASSPDYEQYF. CDR3 sequence (DNA): TGTGCCAGCAGCCCAGACTACGAGCAGTACTTC.

The J gene is TRBJ2-2, the V gene TRBV10-2; a possible D gene is TRBD2 (5 bases). Trimming took off 3 bases at V and 6 bases at J, with 17 bases between the two ends. The length of the CDR3 is 16 residues. From germline, CDR1 is WSHSY and CDR2 SAAADI. CDR3 bases: TGCGCCAGCAGTGATGACGGGATAGTTTCGGCCGGGGAGCTGTTTTTT. Amino acids: CASSDDGIVSAGELFF.

This clone was counted once. The CDR3 loop is CASTLPGTAYEQYF. The CDR3 nucleotides read TGTGCCAGCACTCTTCCGGGGACAGCCTACGAGCAGTACTTC. This sequence joins TRBV28 and TRBJ2-7, with 7 bases that match TRBD1. From germline, CDR1 is MDHEN and CDR2 SYDVKM. With V trimmed by 7 bases and J by 2 bases, 8 bases remained unmatched. The CDR3 loop spans 14 amino acids. Supplemented by reference TRBV28 and TRBJ2-7, the full variable domain reads DVKVTQSSRYLVKRTGEKVFLECVQDMDHENMFWYRQDPGLGLRLIYFSYDVKMKEKGDIPEGYSVSREKKERFSLILESASTNQTSMYLCASTLPGTAYEQYFGPGTRLTVT.

CDR3 sequence: CASGGTSGSSYEQYF. The CDR3 coding sequence is TGTGCCAGCGGGGGGACCAGCGGGAGCTCCTACGAGCAGTACTTC. The chain recombines TRBV7-8 with TRBJ2-7; 8 positions agree with TRBD2. Unmatched junction bases numbered 9, after V lost 8 bases and J lost 0 bases. Germline CDR1 reads SGHVS; CDR2 reads FQNEAQ. This CDR3 has 15 amino acids.

The chain is built from TRBV6-6 and TRBJ1-2; perhaps TRBD1 as D (5 bases). Germline CDR1 and CDR2: MNHNY and SVGAGI (reference sequence). V was cut by 5 bases and J by 4 bases, with 29 bases left in between. The CDR3 covers 19 residues. The CDR3 DNA reads TGTGCCAGCAGTGGATCCGATCTCAGGTCGGGTGGCGGGGCCTATGGCTACACCTTC. It encodes CASSGSDLRSGGGAYGYTF.

This chain uses TRBV4-1 with TRBJ2-7; TRBD2 agrees at 10 bases. This CDR3 region has 17 residues. V shed 2 bases and J 2 bases; nucleotides not matched to a gene: 9. CDR1 is MGHRA and CDR2 is YSYEKL in the germline V gene. The CDR3: CASSQLFPGTSAYEQYF. Here the CDR3 DNA reads TGCGCCAGCAGCCAACTGTTTCCCGGGACTAGCGCCTACGAGCAGTACTTC.

The chain is built from TRBV7-6 and TRBJ2-2, with a possible D match to TRBD1 (6 bases). V shed 5 bases and J shed 1 base, with 11 bases lying between them. The CDR3 totals 15 residues. Germline-derived CDR1 and CDR2 are SGHVS and FNYEAQ. The CDR3 DNA follows: TGTGCCAGCAGCCCCGGGACAAAGAACACCGGGGAGCTGTTTTTT. Amino acids: CASSPGTKNTGELFF.

The chain has TRBV24-1 and TRBJ2-7; D unclear. From germline, CDR1 is KGHDR and CDR2 SFDVKD. Trimming took off 8 bases at V and 6 bases at J, with 13 bases between the two ends. The CDR3 is 12 amino acids. The chain's CDR3 is CATTLARREQYF. The CDR3 DNA reads TGTGCCACCACCCTCGCGCGCCGCGAGCAGTACTTC.

In its sample, this clone was seen once. The chain is built from TRBV5-4 and TRBJ2-1; perhaps TRBD1 as D (6 bases). V lost 0 bases and J 3 bases, leaving 13 bases between the germline ends. The CDR3 is 16 amino acids. The germline gives CDR1 SGHNT, CDR2 YYREEE (reference sequence). The CDR3 bases are TGTGCCAGCAGCTTGGTAGGACAGAGAGTCTACAATGAGCAGTTCTTC. Translated: CASSLVGQRVYNEQFF.

This CDR3 reads CASSYPGTGFYEQYF. The CDR3 DNA sequence: TGTGCCAGCAGTTACCCAGGGACAGGGTTTTACGAGCAGTACTTC. This sequence joins TRBV6-6 and TRBJ2-7; 9 nucleotides agree with TRBD1. Germline CDR1 reads MNHNY; CDR2 reads SVGAGI (reference sequence). The CDR3 has 15 residues. The J segment lost 4 bases and the V segment lost 2 bases, leaving 6 bases of the junction unmatched.

This clone was seen only once. This chain links TRBV5-1 with TRBJ1-1; the match to TRBD1 covers 7 bases. J gave up 1 base and V 0 bases, and 3 bases lay outside the gene matches. Looked up from germline, CDR1 is SGHRS and CDR2 is YFSETQ. The CDR3 runs to 15 residues. CDR3 residues: CASSLARDRNTEAFF. CDR3 bases: TGCGCCAGCAGCTTGGCCCGGGACAGGAACACTGAAGCTTTCTTT.

The rearrangement links TRBV27 to TRBJ2-7, with a tentative D call TRBD2 (7 bases). V shed 6 bases and J shed 1 base, with 16 bases lying between them. This CDR3 contains 15 residues. The germline gives CDR1 MNHEY, CDR2 SMNVEV (reference sequence). The CDR3 protein is CASSPPGGQSYEQYF. In DNA, the CDR3 is TGTGCCAGCAGCCCCCCCGGGGGGCAATCCTACGAGCAGTACTTC.

This chain joins TRBV7-3 and TRBJ2-1; 9 positions match TRBD2. After removal of 5 bases from V and 3 bases from J, the junction contained 5 bases not matched to a gene. This CDR3 is 15 amino acids long. Germline CDR1 is SGHTA and CDR2 is FQGTGA. This chain's CDR3 is CASSLLAGYYNEQFF. In DNA, the CDR3 is TGTGCCAGCAGCCTGCTAGCGGGGTACTACAATGAGCAGTTCTTC. Variable domain in full (rest from reference TRBV7-3 and TRBJ2-1): GAGVSQTPSNKVTEKGKYVELRCDPISGHTALYWYRQSLGQGPEFLIYFQGTGAADDSGLPNDRFFAVRPEGSVSTLKIQRTERGDSAVYLCASSLLAGYYNEQFFGPGTRLTVL.

V and J are TRBV3-1 (or the pseudogene TRBV3-2) and TRBJ1-5, with D unclear. This CDR3 has 13 residues. Germline CDR1 is LGHDT and CDR2 is YNNKEL (reference sequence). V dropped 0 bases and J dropped 6 bases, with 6 bases sitting between them. The CDR3 DNA sequence: TGTGCCAGCAGCCAAGATACGGGTCAGCCCCAGCATTTT. Translating gives CASSQDTGQPQHF.

The V and J genes are TRBV18 and TRBJ1-4; possibly TRBD1 for D (6 bases). The CDR3 covers 14 residues. From germline, CDR1 is KGHSH and CDR2 LQKENI. The ends were cut back, 2 bases at V and 5 bases at J, with 9 bases in the middle. In nucleotides, the CDR3 is TGTGCCAGCTCACCAAGAGGACAGAATGAAAAACTGTTTTTT. Amino acids: CASSPRGQNEKLFF.

The chain recombines TRBV7-9 with TRBJ1-2; D is unclear. With 5 bases removed from V and 3 bases from J, the gap between germline ends came to 10 bases. Germline CDR1 is SEHNR and CDR2 is FQNEAQ (reference sequence). This CDR3 region has 13 residues. CDR3 sequence (DNA): TGTGCCAGCAGCCAACAGAACTACTATGGCTACACCTTC. The encoded protein is CASSQQNYYGYTF.

The rearrangement uses TRBV11-2 and TRBJ1-1; weak D call: TRBD1 (6 bases). The CDR3 runs 14 residues. Trimming removed 2 bases from V and 5 bases from J, with 12 bases in between. Germline V CDR1 and CDR2: SGHAT, FQNNGV. The CDR3 DNA follows: TGTGCCAGCAGCTTATTACAGGGACAAACTGAAGCTTTCTTT. Its translation is CASSLLQGQTEAFF.

This chain links TRBV10-3 with TRBJ2-3; 8 bases are a match to TRBD2. The germline gives CDR1 ENHRY, CDR2 SYGVKD. J was trimmed by 2 bases and V by 0 bases; bases with no gene match: 10. CDR3 length: 18 residues. CDR3 DNA sequence: TGTGCCATCAGTGAGTCGGTGGTTCCTAGCGGGTACACAGATACGCAGTATTTT. Amino acids: CAISESVVPSGYTDTQYF.

The chain joins TRBV7-8 to TRBJ1-4; D perhaps matches TRBD1 (5 bases). The CDR3 length is 13 residues. V lost 3 bases, J lost 5 bases, and 7 bases lay in between. Germline V gene data show CDR1 as SGHVS and CDR2 as FQNEAQ. The CDR3 loop reads CASSFRQNEKLFF. The CDR3 DNA reads as TGTGCCAGCAGCTTCCGACAGAATGAAAAACTGTTTTTT.